These 8 T cell receptor beta chains were all obtained from the same sample, sequenced in a study of CD8+CD57+ T cells in acquired aplastic anemia. TCR beta VDJ and CDR3 profiles were obtained from a genomic DNA template. Each CDR3 protein gets one entry after TCRdb re-called the reads with MiXCR. The sample yields 300,000 or so distinct CDR3 sequences, 56% seen once. The source material was sorted CD4+, CD8+, or CD8+CD57+ T cells (not recorded which) from PBMCs. The receptors shown here come from a human donor with severe aplastic anemia or a healthy control (not recorded which).

This chain joins TRBV2 and TRBJ2-1; D may be TRBD1 or TRBD2 (5 bases each). Trimming took off 1 base at V and 7 bases at J, with 14 bases between the two ends. CDR1 and CDR2 (germline): SNHLY, FYNNEI. The CDR3 has 15 amino acids. The CDR3 DNA sequence: TGTGCCAGCAGTGAAGGGTTCGGGACGAGGAATGAGCAGTTCTTC. Translating gives CASSEGFGTRNEQFF.

The chain couples TRBV5-1 to TRBJ2-5, with D perhaps given as TRBD1 or TRBD2 (5 bases each). Looked up from germline, CDR1 is SGHRS and CDR2 is YFSETQ. The V gene lost 0 bases and the J gene lost 2 bases, with 8 bases spanning the gap. The CDR3 totals 14 residues. As DNA, the CDR3 is TGCGCCAGCAGCTTGGGAGAGGGGCAAGAGACCCAGTACTTC. It codes for CASSLGEGQETQYF.

This clonotype was counted ten times or more. The rearrangement uses TRBV7-2 and TRBJ2-3; no reliable D call. V dropped 6 bases and J dropped 0 bases, with 4 bases sitting between them. The germline gives CDR1 SGHTA, CDR2 FQGNSA. The CDR3 is 12 amino acids. CDR3 region: CASSFSTDTQYF. In DNA form, the CDR3 reads TGTGCCAGCAGTTTTAGCACAGATACGCAGTATTTT. The whole variable domain, filled in from reference TRBV7-2 and TRBJ2-3, reads GAGVSQSPSNKVTEKGKDVELRCDPISGHTALYWYRQSLGQGLEFLIYFQGNSAPDKSGLPSDRFSAERTGGSVSTLTIQRTQQEDSAVYLCASSFSTDTQYFGPGTRLTVL.

V is TRBV20-1 and J is TRBJ2-1; D not resolved. CDR1 is DFQATT, CDR2 SNEGSKA, per germline (reference sequence). Trimming took 1 base from V and 9 from J, leaving 7 bases between them. The CDR3 consists of 11 residues. CDR3 DNA sequence: TGCAGTGCTAGAGCGGACCGTGAGCAGTTCTTC. Amino acids: CSARADREQFF.

Comments on this clonotype: One junction end does not reproduce the germline sequence, and a read error may be involved. The chain couples TRBV2 to TRBJ1-2; 8 bases are a match to TRBD1. The CDR3 is made up of 14 amino acids. Germline assignment: CDR1 SNHLY and CDR2 FYNNEI. The CDR3 DNA is TGTACCAGCTGTCTTACTGGGACAGGCCTGGGCTACACCTTC. It translates to CTSCLTGTGLGYTF.

This clonotype showed up just a few times. The chain couples TRBV7-8 to TRBJ1-1; 7 bases align to TRBD1. Germline V gene lookup returns CDR1 SGHVS and CDR2 FQNEAQ. The V and J ends lost 5 bases and 8 bases, in that order; junction bases with no gene match: 5. The CDR3 is 12 amino acids. The CDR3 coding sequence is TGTGCCAGCAGCGTCGGACAGGTGGAAGCTTTCTTT. Translated, it gives CASSVGQVEAFF.

The chain carries TRBV19 and TRBJ2-7; 7 bases agree with TRBD1. The CDR3 has 15 amino acids. V lost 4 bases and J lost 0; bases outside the gene matches: 6. Germline CDR1 and CDR2: LNHDA and SQIVND (reference sequence). CDR3 protein: CASSNPNRGSYEQYF. The CDR3 nucleotides read TGTGCCAGTAGTAATCCTAACAGGGGCTCCTACGAGCAGTACTTC.

The rearrangement uses TRBV12-3 or TRBV12-4 and TRBJ1-2; TRBD1 might be the D (6 bases). V was pared by 6 bases and J by 3 bases, with 11 bases between. The CDR3 is 13 amino acids. CDR3 sequence: CASRSRTDYGYTF. CDR3 coding DNA: TGTGCCAGCAGATCTAGGACAGACTATGGCTACACCTTC.